These 19 T cell receptor beta chains were all obtained from the same sample, sequenced in a study of lymphopenia after photon versus proton radiotherapy. Profiling relied on immunoSEQ multiplex PCR, and the TCRdb table lists in-frame clones only, not all of them. The sample holds several thousand clones; about 86% are singletons and the top ten take under 25%. The sequencing used peripheral blood, collected from a patient treated with photon-based radiotherapy. These receptors originate from an elderly man with cholangiocarcinoma.

This CDR3 reads CASSLYGGNTIYF. In nucleotides, the CDR3 is TGCGCCAGCAGCTTGTACGGCGGAAACACCATATATTTT. The V call is TRBV5-1, the J call TRBJ1-3, with unresolved D. Germline-derived CDR1 and CDR2 are SGHRS and YFSETQ. The V end lost 1 base, the J end lost 4 bases, and 6 bases lay between the germline ends. The CDR3 sequence is 13 residues long.

This clone was seen a few times. The chain has TRBV27 and TRBJ1-2; D is possibly TRBD1 (6 bases). Germline lookup yields CDR1 MNHEY and CDR2 SMNVEV (reference sequence). The CDR3 length is 15 residues. Trimming left V 5 bases short and J 5 bases short, with 18 bases between. This CDR3 is CASSGPGGGQYGYTF. DNA for the CDR3: TGTGCCAGCAGTGGGCCTGGAGGGGGGCAATATGGCTACACCTTC.

The rearrangement joins TRBV9 to TRBJ1-3; TRBD1 matches at 9 bases. Losses at the gene ends were 0 bases for V and 7 bases for J; bases not matched to a gene: 8. Germline V gene sequence: CDR1 SGDLS, CDR2 YYNGEE. The CDR3 runs 16 residues. CDR3 nucleotide sequence: TGTGCCAGCAGCGTAGCTCCGGGACAGGGTCAGAACACCATATATTTT. Translating it yields CASSVAPGQGQNTIYF.

J is TRBJ2-7 and V is TRBV28; TRBD2 matches 8 bases. Germline V CDR1 and CDR2: MDHEN, SYDVKM. This CDR3 region has 15 residues. With 6 bases clipped from V and 0 bases from J, the junction kept 7 bases outside the gene matches. In DNA form, the CDR3 reads TGTGCCAGCAGATCGAGCGGGGGAGGCTCCTACGAGCAGTACTTC. Translated: CASRSSGGGSYEQYF.

The chain carries TRBV11-2 and TRBJ2-1; 9 bases agree with TRBD1. This CDR3 region has 15 residues. Germline V gene lookup returns CDR1 SGHAT and CDR2 FQNNGV. With 1 base clipped from V and 10 bases from J, the junction kept 8 bases outside the gene matches. CDR3 residues: CASSLGGTGKYEQFF. The CDR3 DNA reads TGTGCCAGCAGCTTAGGAGGGACAGGGAAGTACGAGCAGTTCTTC.

The V call is TRBV4-2, the J call TRBJ1-3, with D possibly TRBD1 on 6 matching bases. The CDR3 has 16 residues. V was clipped by 0 bases and J by 3 bases, with 12 bases between them. Per germline, CDR1 LGHNA and CDR2 YNFKEQ. CDR3 bases: TGTGCCAGCAGCCAAGACGGCAGGGGCAATGGAAACACCATATATTTT. Translation gives CASSQDGRGNGNTIYF.

The chain joins TRBV18 to TRBJ2-2, with D perhaps TRBD2 (6 bases). CDR3 size: 16 residues. In germline, CDR1 is KGHSH, CDR2 LQKENI. V lost 3 bases, J lost 2 bases, and 13 bases lay in between. The CDR3 sequence is CASSPRGGANTGELFF. The DNA for the CDR3 is TGTGCCAGCTCACCTAGAGGAGGGGCTAACACCGGGGAGCTGTTTTTT.

The rearrangement links TRBV4-2 to TRBJ1-1; D is perhaps TRBD1 (5 bases). The germline gives CDR1 LGHNA, CDR2 YNFKEQ. This CDR3 spans 14 amino acids. Trimming shortened V by 1 base and J by 11 bases, and 17 bases separated the two germline ends. The CDR3 sequence is CASSQAGGTFRAFF. DNA of the CDR3: TGTGCCAGCAGCCAAGCCGGGGGTACCTTTCGGGCTTTCTTT.

The chain employs TRBV6-5 and TRBJ1-2, with 7 bases lining up with TRBD1. CDR3 size: 15 residues. V lost 6 bases to trimming and J lost 6 bases; unmatched junction nucleotides: 13. Germline V gene sequence: CDR1 MNHEY, CDR2 SVGAGI. CDR3 residues: CASSPFPRQGHGYTF. CDR3 nucleotide sequence: TGTGCCAGCAGCCCTTTCCCTCGACAGGGACATGGCTACACCTTC.

This clone has a single count. The rearrangement links TRBV30 to TRBJ1-6; D remains unclear. Trimming took 1 base from V and 8 from J, leaving 9 bases between them. The CDR3 is made up of 13 amino acids. Germline V CDR1 and CDR2: GTSNPN, SVGIG (reference sequence). CDR3 DNA sequence: TGTGCCTGGAGTGCGGGGAGTGATTCACCCCTCCACTTT. Translated: CAWSAGSDSPLHF.

This chain links TRBV5-1 with TRBJ2-2, with TRBD1 identical over 7 bases. The CDR3 runs to 14 residues. J lost 5 bases, V lost 3 bases, and 4 bases had no gene match. Germline CDR1 and CDR2: SGHRS and YFSETQ. Here the CDR3 reads CASSWTGGTGELFF. In DNA form, the CDR3 reads TGCGCCAGCAGCTGGACAGGTGGAACCGGGGAGCTGTTTTTT.

The sample holds a few counts of this clone. The chain employs TRBV14 and TRBJ2-1; 12 bases fit TRBD1. In germline, CDR1 is SGHDN, CDR2 FVKESK. This CDR3 comprises 18 residues. Trimming took 1 base from V and 9 from J; bases not matched to a gene: 13. The CDR3 bases are TGTGCCAGCAGCCAAGGCTTTGACTGGGACAGGGGGCGACTTGAGCAGTTCTTC. Protein: CASSQGFDWDRGRLEQFF.

The CDR3 loop reads CASSVQRYAQSRANVLTF. The CDR3 DNA follows: TGTGCCAGCAGTGTACAGCGCTATGCACAAAGTCGGGCCAACGTCCTGACTTTC. The V and J genes are TRBV6-1 and TRBJ2-6; D remains ambiguous. Trimming took off 4 bases at V and 5 bases at J, with 21 bases between the two ends. CDR1 and CDR2 (germline): MNHNS, SASEGT. The CDR3 runs 18 residues.

The sample holds a few counts of this clone. V and J are TRBV7-9 and TRBJ2-1; 9 positions agree with TRBD1. This CDR3 spans 15 amino acids. After removal of 8 bases from V and 1 base from J, the junction contained 6 bases not matched to a gene. Germline V CDR1 and CDR2: SEHNR, FQNEAQ (reference sequence). The chain's CDR3 is CASPGTGSSYNEQFF. The DNA for the CDR3 is TGTGCCAGCCCCGGGACAGGGTCATCCTACAATGAGCAGTTCTTC.

The chain has TRBV10-1 and TRBJ2-3, with D perhaps matching TRBD2 (6 bases). Trimming left V 4 bases short and J 3 bases short, with 14 bases between. In germline, CDR1 is WNHNN, CDR2 SYGVQD (reference sequence). The CDR3 is 15 residues long. The chain's CDR3 is CASSGLDGGTDTQYF. CDR3 coding DNA: TGCGCCAGCAGTGGACTAGACGGGGGAACAGATACGCAGTATTTT.

CDR3 DNA: TGTGCCAGCTCACCATTGGGGGGCCTCGAGCAGTACTTC. Encoded protein: CASSPLGGLEQYF. This rearrangement joins TRBV18 to TRBJ2-7, with D perhaps TRBD1 or TRBD2 (6 bases each). This CDR3 has 13 residues. Trimming removed 2 bases at V and 6 bases at J, with 11 bases between. Germline V gene lookup returns CDR1 KGHSH and CDR2 LQKENI.

The chain links TRBV19 to TRBJ2-7, with 7 bases identical to TRBD1. Germline V gene lookup returns CDR1 LNHDA and CDR2 SQIVND (reference sequence). The CDR3 is made up of 14 amino acids. V lost 6 bases, J lost 5 bases, and 10 bases stayed unmatched. The CDR3 is CASRNPAQGDEQYF. The DNA of the CDR3 is TGTGCCAGTAGGAATCCCGCCCAGGGGGACGAGCAGTACTTC.

The chain links TRBV9 to TRBJ1-2; D uncertain. The CDR3 runs to 14 residues. Germline V lookup: CDR1 SGDLS, CDR2 YYNGEE. Trimming removed 7 bases from V and 5 bases from J, with 18 bases in between. CDR3 nucleotide sequence: TGTGCCAGCGGACCAGGACTAGGAGCGTATGGCTACACCTTC. It is translated as CASGPGLGAYGYTF.

The chain employs TRBV6-4 and TRBJ2-5; 8 bases line up with TRBD2. The germline V gene has CDR1 MRHNA and CDR2 SNTAGT. This CDR3 comprises 14 residues. J gave up 1 base and V 11 bases, and 9 bases lay outside the gene matches. This CDR3 reads CAPAGGSSQETQYF. In nucleotides, the CDR3 is TGTGCCCCGGCGGGGGGCAGCTCCCAAGAGACCCAGTACTTC.